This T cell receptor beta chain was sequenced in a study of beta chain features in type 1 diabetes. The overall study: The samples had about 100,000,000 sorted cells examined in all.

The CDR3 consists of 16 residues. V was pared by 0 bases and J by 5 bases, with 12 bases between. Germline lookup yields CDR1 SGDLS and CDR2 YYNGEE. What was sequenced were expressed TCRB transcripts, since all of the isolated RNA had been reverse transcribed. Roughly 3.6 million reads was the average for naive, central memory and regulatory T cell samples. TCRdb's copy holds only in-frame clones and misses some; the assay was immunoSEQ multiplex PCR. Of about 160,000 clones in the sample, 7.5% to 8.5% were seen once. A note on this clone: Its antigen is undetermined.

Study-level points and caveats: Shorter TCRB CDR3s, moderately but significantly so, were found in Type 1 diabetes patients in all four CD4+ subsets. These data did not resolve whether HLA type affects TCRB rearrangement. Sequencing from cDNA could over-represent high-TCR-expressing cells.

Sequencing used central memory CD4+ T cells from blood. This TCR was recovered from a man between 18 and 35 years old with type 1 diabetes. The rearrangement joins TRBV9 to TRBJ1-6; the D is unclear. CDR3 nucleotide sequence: TGTGCCAGCAGCGTAGACCCCGCCGCAGATAATTCACCCCTCCACTTT. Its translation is CASSVDPAADNSPLHF. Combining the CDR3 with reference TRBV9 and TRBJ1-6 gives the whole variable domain DSGVTQTPKHLITATGQRVTLRCSPRSGDLSVYWYQQSLDQGLQFLIQYYNGEERAKGNILERFSAQQFPDLHSELNLSSLELGDSALYFCASSVDPAADNSPLHFGNGTRLTVT.